The entry below describes one TCR beta chain. Germline CDR1 and CDR2: LNHDA and SQIVND (reference sequence). The CDR3 has 13 residues. J was trimmed by 8 bases and V by 7 bases; bases with no gene match: 4. Original processing notes: Quantification of nucleated cells was approximated via reference gene primer amplification. Using immunoSEQ multiplex PCR, the repertoire was profiled, and TCRdb retains in-frame clones only, with some absent. The V and J calls and clone size were taken over from that table, and D and trimming were inferred from the DNA. Of around 77,000 clones listed, 82% are singletons. The data stem from a study of blood T cell repertoires in COVID-19. Background on the study: The samples span acute and convalescent COVID-19 from the United States, Italy and Spain. Sources were T cells, B-cell-depleted T cells, or PBMCs; the material itself was cDNA or gDNA.

The chain couples TRBV19 to TRBJ1-6; TRBD1 agrees at 8 bases. The clonotype originates from a human donor in a cohort sampled during active COVID-19. Sequenced sample: peripheral blood. The CDR3: CASNRGRDSPLHF. In nucleotides, the CDR3 is TGTGCCAGTAACAGGGGGAGGGATTCACCCCTCCACTTT.